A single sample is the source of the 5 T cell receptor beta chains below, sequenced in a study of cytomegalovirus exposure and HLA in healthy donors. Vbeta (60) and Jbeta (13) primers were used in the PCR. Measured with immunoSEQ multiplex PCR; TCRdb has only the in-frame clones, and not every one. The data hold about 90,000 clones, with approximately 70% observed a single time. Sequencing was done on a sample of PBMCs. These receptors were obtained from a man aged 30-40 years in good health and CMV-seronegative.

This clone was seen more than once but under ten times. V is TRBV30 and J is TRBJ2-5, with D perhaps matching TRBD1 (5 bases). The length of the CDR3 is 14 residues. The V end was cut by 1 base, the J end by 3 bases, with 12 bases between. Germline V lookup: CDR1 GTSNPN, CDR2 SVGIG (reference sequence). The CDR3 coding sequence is TGTGCCTGGAGTGCGGCAGGGTATGAAGAGACCCAGTACTTC. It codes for CAWSAAGYEETQYF.

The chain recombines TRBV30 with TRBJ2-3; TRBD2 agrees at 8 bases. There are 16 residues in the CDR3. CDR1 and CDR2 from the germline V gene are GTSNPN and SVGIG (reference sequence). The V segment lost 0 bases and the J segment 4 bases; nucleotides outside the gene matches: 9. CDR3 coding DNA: TGTGCCTGGAGTGTACTCGGCGGGAGGTATGCAGATACGCAGTATTTT. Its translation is CAWSVLGGRYADTQYF.

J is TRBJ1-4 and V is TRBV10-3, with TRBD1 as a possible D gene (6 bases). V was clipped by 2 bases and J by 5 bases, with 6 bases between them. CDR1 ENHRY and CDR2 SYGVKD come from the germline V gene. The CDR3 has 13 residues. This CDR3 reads CAISEDRNEKLFF. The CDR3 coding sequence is TGTGCCATCAGTGAGGACAGGAATGAAAAACTGTTTTTT.

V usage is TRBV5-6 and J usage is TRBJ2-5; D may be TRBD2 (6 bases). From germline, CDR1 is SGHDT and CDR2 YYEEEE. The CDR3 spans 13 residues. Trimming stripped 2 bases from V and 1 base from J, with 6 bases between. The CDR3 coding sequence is TGTGCCAGCAGCTTTAGCGGCCAAGAGACCCAGTACTTC. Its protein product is CASSFSGQETQYF.

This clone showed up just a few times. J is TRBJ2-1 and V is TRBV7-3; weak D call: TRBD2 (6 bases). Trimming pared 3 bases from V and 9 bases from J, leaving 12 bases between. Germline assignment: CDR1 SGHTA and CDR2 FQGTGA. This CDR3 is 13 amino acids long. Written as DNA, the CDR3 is TGTGCCAGCAGCTTGACGGGAGTGGGTGAGCAGTTCTTC. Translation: CASSLTGVGEQFF.